This TCR beta chain was sequenced in a study of blood T cells in healthy people across ages. Germline CDR1 LNHNV, CDR2 YYDKDF (reference sequence). The length of the CDR3 is 12 residues. Trimming stripped 1 base from V and 5 bases from J, with 3 bases between. Primers used in a second PCR of about 7 to 12 cycles were a sample-barcoded 5' primer and a J-beta primer mix. Every sample gave at least 3 million paired-end reads containing CDR3. Using its own MiXCR run on the 5' RACE reads, TCRdb lists one record per CDR3 protein. The data hold hundreds of thousands of distinct CDR3 sequences, with roughly 41% observed a single time. Turning to this clonotype: The antigen remains undetermined.

Broader study findings: One million T cells yielded diversity estimates that were considered underestimates. Per million T cells, TCR beta diversity dropped roughly linearly as age increased.

Material: blood. This clonotype originated in a man at least 80 years old in good health. The J gene is TRBJ1-5, the V gene TRBV15; D is unclear. CDR3 DNA: TGTGCCACCAGCAGAGGAGATCAGCCCCAGCATTTT. Translation: CATSRGDQPQHF.